The present TCR beta chain was sequenced within a study of shared clonotypes between healthy human individuals. Findings and limits, study-wide: A handful of donors showed sharing of about 4.6% of naive CD4 clonotypes.

The material for each subset, its genomic DNA, was split evenly across several immunoSEQ plates. Profiled with immunoSEQ multiplex PCR; TCRdb holds only in-frame clones, not every one. The repertoire has approximately 2.1 million clones, approximately 95% of them found once; the top ten carry around 0.4%. This clone appeared once. Antigen: not known. V was clipped by 4 bases and J by 7 bases, with 17 bases between them. The CDR3 covers 15 residues. In germline, CDR1 is WNHNN, CDR2 SYGVQD (reference sequence). The sample comprised naive CD4+ T cells from PBMCs. Subset here: CD45RA+ positively selected. The rearrangement uses TRBV10-1 and TRBJ2-1, with D perhaps given as TRBD1 or TRBD2 (5 bases each). The receptor's source is a man between 18 and 35 years old in good health. Some clones in this sample may be carry-over from other donors' samples. In DNA form, the CDR3 reads TGCGCCAGCAGTGGGATCACGGGGACGGCGAATGAGCAGTTCTTC. Amino acids: CASSGITGTANEQFF.